These T cell receptor beta chains were read from a single sample in a study of blood T cell repertoires in COVID-19. Clones were read by immunoSEQ multiplex PCR, and TCRdb kept only the in-frame ones, dropping some. The sample includes around 340,000 clones, around four fifths seen only once; the top ten take about 2.7%. Sequencing input: peripheral blood. The receptors were gathered from a young man with active or convalescent COVID-19. Each CDR3 is given with its conserved first and last residue. Fields, in order: J gene, D gene, V gene, CDR3 protein, CDR3 DNA. D genes are given only for firm matches.

TRBJ2-3	TRBD2	TRBV7-2	CASSFAGLAGRDTQYF	TGTGCCAGCAGCTTCGCGGGACTAGCGGGGAGGGATACGCAGTATTTT
TRBJ1-3	.	TRBV7-2	CASSLALGTTPGNTIYF	TGTGCCAGCAGCTTAGCGCTCGGGACAACCCCGGGAAACACCATATATTTT
TRBJ2-6	.	TRBV19	CASRTTASSGANVLTF	TGTGCCAGTAGGACCACCGCTAGCTCTGGGGCCAACGTCCTGACTTTC
TRBJ1-1	TRBD1	TRBV19	CASRDRGWNTEAFF	TGTGCCAGCCGGGACAGGGGGTGGAACACTGAAGCTTTCTTT
TRBJ2-3	.	TRBV4-2	CASSQVTDTQYF	TGTGCCAGCAGCCAAGTAACAGATACGCAGTATTTT
TRBJ1-6	.	TRBV7-9	CASSPEGRMPPLHF	TGTGCCAGCAGCCCAGAAGGGAGAATGCCACCCCTCCACTTT
TRBJ2-7	.	TRBV6-5	CASSYGSGEQYF	TGTGCCAGCAGTTACGGCTCGGGGGAGCAGTACTTC
TRBJ2-1	TRBD2	TRBV19	CASSQLAGGSYNEQFF	TGTGCCAGTAGCCAATTAGCGGGAGGTTCCTACAATGAGCAGTTCTTC
TRBJ1-1	.	TRBV7-2	CASSLGGWNTEAFF	TGTGCCAGCAGCTTAGGAGGGTGGAACACTGAAGCTTTCTTT
TRBJ2-7	TRBD2	TRBV7-2	CASSLESGSAYEQYF	TGTGCCAGCAGCTTAGAAAGCGGGAGTGCGTACGAGCAGTACTTC
TRBJ2-1	TRBD2	TRBV29-1	CSVDLREWDEQFF	TGCAGCGTTGACTTGCGGGAGTGGGATGAGCAGTTCTTC